Detailed here is one T cell receptor (beta chain). What it binds is not known. The entry originates in a study of cytomegalovirus exposure and HLA in healthy donors. Researchers ran the PCR with 60 Vbeta and 13 Jbeta primers. Sequencing used immunoSEQ multiplex PCR; TCRdb keeps in-frame clones, though not all of them. Of over 100,000 clones listed, 79% are singletons. Study results and limitations: In a later analysis, most CMV-associated TCR beta chains appeared HLA-restricted. Later work found that TCR association rates differed between HLA loci; DRB1 had the most and HLA-C the fewest. Later analysis found that TCR beta chains associated with HLA were more clonally expanded than other, equally common chains.

The sample taken for sequencing was PBMCs. This receptor was taken from a male donor in good health and CMV-seronegative.

This CDR3 reads CASSLVGQGQGGYTF. The CDR3 region has the DNA TGCGCCAGCAGCTTGGTAGGCCAGGGCCAGGGTGGCTACACCTTC. The chain links TRBV5-1 to TRBJ1-2; a weak D match, TRBD1 (5 bases). The CDR3 totals 15 residues. The V gene lost 0 bases and the J gene lost 7 bases, with 16 bases spanning the gap. Germline-derived CDR1 and CDR2 are SGHRS and YFSETQ.